One sample yielded the 26 T cell receptor beta chains listed below, sequenced in a study of CD8 T cells in Susac syndrome. The RNA, about 0.45 to 1 ug, was put through reverse transcription using random hexamers. Via MiXCR, TCRdb re-called the immunoSEQ multiplex PCR reads, giving one row per CDR3 protein. The sample lists 130,000 or so distinct CDR3 sequences; approximately 95% were seen once. The sequenced sample was CD4+ T cells from PBMCs. These receptors originate from a human donor with multiple sclerosis.

The chain combines TRBV20-1 with TRBJ1-1; TRBD1 might be the D (5 bases). The CDR3 runs 14 residues. Germline V CDR1 and CDR2: DFQATT, SNEGSKA (reference sequence). The V and J ends lost 0 bases and 0 bases respectively, with 8 bases between them. The CDR3 loop reads CSARDRRVNTEAFF. The CDR3 DNA reads as TGCAGTGCTAGAGATCGCAGGGTGAACACTGAAGCTTTCTTT.

The chain joins TRBV9 to TRBJ1-2; no reliable D call. The CDR3 is 13 residues long. Looked up from germline, CDR1 is SGDLS and CDR2 is YYNGEE. Between the trimmed V and J ends, which lost 6 bases and 4 bases, there was a span of 13 bases. The CDR3 sequence: CASNTPGIYGYTF. The CDR3 nucleotides read TGTGCCAGCAACACCCCGGGGATCTATGGCTACACCTTC.

The genes are TRBV7-2 and TRBJ2-2; no clear D. Looked up from germline, CDR1 is SGHTA and CDR2 is FQGNSA. Trimming shortened V by 3 bases and J by 9 bases, and 5 bases separated the two germline ends. This CDR3 is built from 11 residues. Here the CDR3 reads CASSLSRELFF. CDR3 nucleotide sequence: TGTGCCAGCAGCTTGTCCCGGGAGCTGTTTTTT.

This clonotype was counted a single time. DNA for the CDR3: TGCGCCAGCAGCCAAACATTCACCAGGGACTCGAGGTACTTC. Protein product: CASSQTFTRDSRYF. The chain has TRBV4-1 and TRBJ2-7; maybe TRBD2 (6 bases). Germline CDR1 and CDR2: MGHRA and YSYEKL. The V and J ends lost 2 bases and 12 bases respectively, with 20 bases between them. The CDR3 contains 14 residues.

The V gene is TRBV9, the J gene TRBJ2-7; D is possibly TRBD1 or TRBD2 (6 bases each). The V gene's germline CDR1 is SGDLS and CDR2 YYNGEE. The CDR3 loop spans 13 amino acids. V was clipped by 0 bases and J by 7 bases, with 11 bases between them. The CDR3 nucleotides read TGTGCCAGCAGCGTAGTAGAGGGGGGAGAGCAGTACTTC. This gives the protein CASSVVEGGEQYF.

CDR3 protein: CASGRGTDTQYF. The CDR3 DNA is TGTGCCAGCGGCAGGGGAACAGATACGCAGTATTTT. The chain recombines TRBV12-3 or TRBV12-4 with TRBJ2-3; weak D call: TRBD1 (6 bases). The CDR3 is 12 residues long. The germline V and J ends were trimmed by 8 bases and 3 bases, with 9 bases remaining between them.

Here the CDR3 reads CASSIQGGEPQHF. In nucleotides, the CDR3 is TGTGCCAGTAGTATCCAGGGAGGCGAGCCCCAGCATTTT. The chain joins TRBV19 to TRBJ1-5; D possibly corresponds to TRBD1 (5 bases). The CDR3 spans 13 residues. Germline CDR1 reads LNHDA; CDR2 reads SQIVND (reference sequence). Trimming removed 3 bases from V and 8 bases from J, with 11 bases in between.

The chain joins TRBV7-9 to TRBJ1-5; no firm D call. Germline V gene lookup returns CDR1 SEHNR and CDR2 FQNEAQ (reference sequence). V gave up 5 bases and J gave up 3 bases, with 8 bases separating them. This CDR3 comprises 13 residues. Here the CDR3 DNA reads TGTGCCAGCAGCCGAGAAAACAATCAGCCCCAGCATTTT. This gives the protein CASSRENNQPQHF.

The rearrangement joins TRBV6-2 or TRBV6-3 to TRBJ1-2, with 10 bases aligning to TRBD1. This CDR3 region has 14 residues. Trimming took 6 bases from V and 1 from J; bases not matched to a gene: 2. Germline V gene data show CDR1 as MNHEY and CDR2 as SVGEGT. The CDR3 nucleotides read TGTGCCAGCAGCCGGACAGGGGGTAACTATGGCTACACCTTC. Translating gives CASSRTGGNYGYTF.

The genes are TRBV25-1 and TRBJ1-1; D unresolved. V was clipped by 5 bases and J by 0 bases, with 7 bases between them. The germline V gene has CDR1 MGHDK and CDR2 SYGVNS. This CDR3 region has 13 residues. CDR3 region: CASSRNMNTEAFF. In DNA, the CDR3 is TGTGCCAGCAGTCGCAACATGAACACTGAAGCTTTCTTT.

V is TRBV6-6 and J is TRBJ2-5; the D gene is possibly TRBD2 (5 bases). CDR3 length: 14 residues. V lost 0 bases, J lost 1 base, and 6 bases lay in between. Germline loops: CDR1 MNHNY, CDR2 SVGAGI (reference sequence). In nucleotides, the CDR3 is TGTGCCAGCAGTTACTCGGAGGTCCAAGAGACCCAGTACTTC. Amino acids: CASSYSEVQETQYF.

The gene calls are TRBV27 and TRBJ2-6; D remains ambiguous. CDR1 is MNHEY and CDR2 is SMNVEV in the germline V gene (reference sequence). Trimming cost V 5 bases and J 5 bases, with 7 bases left between them. The CDR3 covers 13 residues. The CDR3 DNA sequence: TGTGCCAGCAGTCCCAACTGGGCCAACGTCCTGACTTTC. This codes for CASSPNWANVLTF.

The chain couples TRBV7-2 to TRBJ2-1; D is ambiguous. V was clipped by 2 bases and J by 5 bases, with 13 bases between them. This CDR3 has 15 amino acids. CDR1 SGHTA and CDR2 FQGNSA come from the germline V gene. The CDR3 coding sequence is TGTGCCAGCAGCTTATCGTCCGGGTACCACAATGAGCAGTTCTTC. This codes for CASSLSSGYHNEQFF.

V is TRBV19 and J is TRBJ1-1; no definite D call. Trimming stripped 6 bases from V and 7 bases from J, with 15 bases between. This CDR3 is built from 13 residues. CDR1 and CDR2 from the germline V gene are LNHDA and SQIVND (reference sequence). This CDR3 reads CASSLKTGNEAFF. CDR3 nucleotide sequence: TGTGCCAGTAGCCTTAAAACGGGGAATGAAGCTTTCTTT.

The V call is TRBV24-1, the J call TRBJ1-5; tentatively, D is TRBD1 (5 bases). The V end lost 3 bases, the J end lost 7 bases, and 18 bases lay between the germline ends. Germline CDR1 and CDR2: KGHDR and SFDVKD. This CDR3 is built from 16 residues. The CDR3: CATSDETALSGQPQHF. The CDR3, as DNA: TGTGCCACCAGTGATGAGACAGCCCTATCAGGCCAGCCCCAGCATTTT.

This chain joins TRBV24-1 and TRBJ2-7; 11 nucleotides line up with TRBD2. CDR3 length: 16 amino acids. Germline V gene data show CDR1 as KGHDR and CDR2 as SFDVKD. V lost 6 bases to trimming and J lost 3 bases; unmatched junction nucleotides: 9. CDR3 bases: TGTGCCACCAGTCCCGCTCCCGGGACTAGCGGCTACGAGCAGTACTTC. Encoded protein: CATSPAPGTSGYEQYF.

The chain carries TRBV12-3 or TRBV12-4 and TRBJ1-1, with 9 nucleotides matching TRBD1. This CDR3 comprises 14 residues. J was trimmed by 1 base and V by 6 bases; bases with no gene match: 3. The CDR3 nucleotides read TGTGCCAGCAGACCACAGGGGGCGAACACTGAAGCTTTCTTT. Residues: CASRPQGANTEAFF.

The chain's CDR3 is CASSLPPSNEQFF. CDR3 coding DNA: TGTGCCAGCAGTTTACCACCTTCTAATGAGCAGTTCTTC. This chain joins TRBV27 and TRBJ2-1, with D uncertain. Trimming took 2 bases from V and 7 from J, leaving 9 bases between them. This CDR3 comprises 13 residues. Germline V gene lookup returns CDR1 MNHEY and CDR2 SMNVEV (reference sequence).

This clonotype was detected only once. CDR3 loop: CASSSGFTGTYEQYF. The CDR3 DNA follows: TGTGCCAGCAGTTCTGGATTCACAGGGACCTACGAGCAGTACTTC. V gene TRBV6-5 combines with J gene TRBJ2-7; a weak D match, TRBD1 (6 bases). This CDR3 has 15 residues. Trimming took 4 bases from V and 2 from J, leaving 15 bases between them. The germline gives CDR1 MNHEY, CDR2 SVGAGI.

This clonotype was picked up one time. The chain uses TRBV20-1 and TRBJ2-5; 11 positions match TRBD2. V trimming: 6 bases; J trimming: 2 bases; junction bases outside the gene matches: 11. CDR1 is DFQATT and CDR2 is SNEGSKA in the germline V gene (reference sequence). CDR3 length: 16 amino acids. CDR3 sequence: CSATPETSGEQETQYF. In DNA form, the CDR3 reads TGCAGTGCAACGCCCGAGACTAGCGGGGAACAAGAGACCCAGTACTTC.

J is TRBJ2-4 and V is TRBV28; 7 bases agree with TRBD2. Germline V CDR1 and CDR2: MDHEN, SYDVKM. The trim removed 8 bases at V and 6 bases at J, leaving 7 bases unmatched. The length of the CDR3 is 13 residues. The CDR3 DNA sequence: TGTGCCAGCGGGAGGGAGGCTGGAAACATTCAGTACTTC. Its protein product is CASGREAGNIQYF.

The rearrangement uses TRBV19 and TRBJ1-3; D call uncertain. Germline lookup yields CDR1 LNHDA and CDR2 SQIVND (reference sequence). This CDR3 is 16 amino acids long. V lost 3 bases and J 0 bases, leaving 12 bases between the germline ends. In DNA form, the CDR3 reads TGTGCCAGTAGTATCTCCGGCAGAATCTCTGGAAACACCATATATTTT. This codes for CASSISGRISGNTIYF.

The chain uses TRBV5-4 and TRBJ2-6; no definite D call. The CDR3 sequence is 15 residues long. Germline CDR1 and CDR2: SGHNT and YYREEE (reference sequence). V was clipped by 1 base and J by 5 bases, with 10 bases between them. This CDR3 reads CASSLRAGWANVLTF. CDR3 nucleotides: TGTGCCAGCAGCTTGCGGGCTGGTTGGGCCAACGTCCTGACTTTC.

A single count supports this clonotype. J is TRBJ2-5 and V is TRBV20-1; 8 nucleotides match TRBD2. The V and J ends lost 2 bases and 1 base, in that order; junction bases with no gene match: 12. The CDR3 has 17 amino acids. Germline V gene sequence: CDR1 DFQATT, CDR2 SNEGSKA (reference sequence). CDR3: CSARPVGGSGSQETQYF. CDR3 bases: TGCAGTGCTAGACCGGTCGGAGGGAGCGGGAGCCAAGAGACCCAGTACTTC.

In its sample, this clonotype was seen once. The CDR3 is CSVIQGVGTDTQYF. Here the CDR3 DNA reads TGCAGCGTTATACAGGGGGTGGGCACAGATACGCAGTATTTT. V is TRBV29-1 and J is TRBJ2-3; TRBD1 aligns across 8 bases. The CDR3 has 14 residues. Germline CDR1 reads SQVTM; CDR2 reads ANQGSEA. The junction had 5 bases not matched to a gene; V was cut back by 5 bases and J by 1 base.

The chain links TRBV29-1 to TRBJ2-1, with 12 bases fitting TRBD1. The V segment lost 2 bases and the J segment 7 bases; nucleotides outside the gene matches: 6. From germline, CDR1 is SQVTM and CDR2 ANQGSEA. The CDR3 contains 15 residues. CDR3 in DNA: TGCAGCGTTGAAATGCGGGACAGGGGGCTTAATGAGCAGTTCTTC. Translated: CSVEMRDRGLNEQFF.